Given below is one T cell receptor (beta chain) in context. The target antigen is unknown. J lost 7 bases, V lost 4 bases, and 11 bases had no gene match. The CDR3 covers 16 residues. The germline CDR1 and CDR2 sequences are SGHKS and YYEKEE (reference sequence). This specimen comes from a study of cytomegalovirus exposure and HLA in healthy donors. With 60 Vbeta and 13 Jbeta primers, the PCR was carried out. TCRdb's copy holds only in-frame clones and misses some; the assay was immunoSEQ multiplex PCR. In the table there are approximately 150,000 clones, about 85% of which are singletons. General observations from the study: Some V segments, TRBV6-2 and TRBV6-3 among them, were indistinguishable and were therefore excluded. Some public TCRs appeared in many individuals, while most sequences were rare.

Sequenced input: PBMCs. The chain carries TRBV5-5 and TRBJ1-3; TRBD1 matches at 10 bases. This clonotype was obtained from a man under 40 in good health and CMV-seropositive. CDR3: CASSGGQGQSWNTIYF. The DNA for the CDR3 is TGTGCCAGCAGCGGGGGACAGGGGCAGAGTTGGAACACCATATATTTT.